The rows below give T cell receptor beta chains drawn from one sample of a study of OX40 agonist ivuxolimab in advanced cancers. TCRdb keeps only in-frame clones here, not all; method: immunoSEQ multiplex PCR. The sample consists of some 30,000 clones, 80% to 90% of them appearing once. The sequencing here drew on CD4+ or CD8+ T cells sorted from blood, taken in a trial of the OX40 agonist ivuxolimab. The source of these receptors is an adult with an advanced solid tumor such as melanoma, head and neck, liver or kidney cancer. CDR3s include the opening cysteine and the closing phenylalanine or tryptophan. D genes are given only for firm matches. Some rows mark clone size as missing; the rest say once, few, many or name a class of expanded clone.

j_call cdr3_length d_call clone_size v_call cdr3_aa cdr3_nt
TRBJ1-6 16 - - TRBV9 CASSAHLQGGGSPLHF TGTGCCAGCAGCGCTCACTTACAGGGAGGTGGTTCACCCCTCCACTTT
TRBJ1-3 11 - - TRBV30 CAWAAGNTIYF TGTGCCTGGGCCGCTGGAAACACCATATATTTT
TRBJ2-4 15 - - TRBV6-5 CASSYAGSIGNIQYF TGTGCCAGCAGTTACGCGGGGAGTATCGGAAACATTCAGTACTTC
TRBJ1-2 12 - few TRBV2 CASSDYTYGYTF TGTGCCAGCAGTGATTACACCTATGGCTACACCTTC
TRBJ2-5 16 - - TRBV19 CASSMAPMDAGETQYF TGTGCCAGTAGTATGGCACCCATGGACGCAGGGGAGACCCAGTACTTC
TRBJ2-3 16 TRBD1 - TRBV6-1 CASSERGDRVLDTQYF TGTGCCAGCAGTGAAAGAGGGGACAGAGTGTTGGATACGCAGTATTTT
TRBJ1-4 15 TRBD1 - TRBV28 CASSLGGGMGEKLFF TGTGCCAGCAGTTTAGGAGGGGGCATGGGGGAAAAACTGTTTTTT
TRBJ2-2 16 - - TRBV7-6 CASRGAQEFNTGELFF TGTGCCAGCAGGGGGGCCCAAGAGTTTAACACCGGGGAGCTGTTTTTT
TRBJ2-7 13 - - TRBV7-3 CASSLYGIYEQYF TGTGCCAGCAGCTTATACGGGATCTACGAGCAGTACTTC
TRBJ1-1 15 TRBD1 - TRBV2 CASIQNRGRDTEAFF TGTGCCAGCATTCAAAACAGGGGGCGGGACACTGAAGCTTTCTTT
TRBJ1-2 15 - - TRBV19 CASSRVGGPNYGYTF TGTGCCAGTAGCCGGGTCGGGGGTCCCAACTATGGCTACACCTTC
TRBJ2-7 12 - - TRBV6-6 CASSFSSYEQYF TGTGCCAGCAGTTTTAGCTCCTACGAGCAGTACTTC
TRBJ2-3 14 - - TRBV10-1 CASSEVRGTDTQYF TGCGCCAGCAGTGAAGTAAGGGGCACAGATACGCAGTATTTT
TRBJ1-5 14 - - TRBV27 CASRGPFEGQPQHF TGTGCCAGCAGGGGACCTTTTGAGGGTCAGCCCCAGCATTTT
TRBJ1-5 17 - - TRBV7-9 CASSLDGGFLSNQPQHF TGTGCCAGCAGCTTAGATGGGGGGTTCTTGAGCAATCAGCCCCAGCATTTT
TRBJ2-7 15 TRBD2 - TRBV5-4 CASSFGEAGVAEQYF TGTGCCAGCAGCTTTGGTGAAGCGGGAGTGGCTGAGCAGTACTTC
TRBJ2-1 15 - - TRBV7-7 CASSWGGGPGTEQFF TGTGCTAGCAGCTGGGGAGGGGGTCCAGGGACTGAGCAGTTCTTC
TRBJ2-3 16 TRBD2 - TRBV7-2 CASSSQAGGGTDTQYF TGTGCCAGCAGCTCCCAAGCGGGGGGCGGCACAGATACGCAGTATTTT
TRBJ2-3 14 - - TRBV5-6 CASSPTGRTDTQYF TGTGCCAGCAGCCCGACGGGGAGAACAGATACGCAGTATTTT
TRBJ2-3 13 - - TRBV27 CASSRDRANTQYF TGTGCCAGCAGTCGGGACCGCGCAAATACGCAGTATTTT
TRBJ2-5 14 TRBD1 - TRBV27 CASSGTGGFGTQYF TGTGCCAGTTCCGGGACAGGGGGATTTGGGACCCAGTACTTC
TRBJ1-5 15 - - TRBV6-1 CASRSVASDYQPQHF TGTGCCAGCAGATCAGTGGCCTCGGATTATCAGCCCCAGCATTTT
TRBJ2-2 17 TRBD2 few TRBV5-5 CASSRARTRWRTGELFF TGTGCCAGCAGCCGAGCAAGGACTAGGTGGCGCACCGGGGAGCTGTTTTTT
TRBJ2-3 15 TRBD2 - TRBV6-1 CASSDSRAGRDTQYF TGTGCCAGCAGTGACTCTAGAGCGGGGCGAGATACGCAGTATTTT
TRBJ1-2 15 - - TRBV19 CATGTTTRFPYGYTF TGTGCCACCGGGACAACCACCCGTTTCCCCTATGGCTACACCTTC
TRBJ1-1 14 - once TRBV5-1 CASSLAGTNTEAFF TGCGCCAGCAGCTTGGCGGGCACGAACACTGAAGCTTTCTTT
TRBJ2-3 16 TRBD2 - TRBV6-6 CASTTSGRASTDTQYF TGTGCCAGCACGACTAGCGGGAGGGCTAGCACAGATACGCAGTATTTT
TRBJ2-5 16 - - TRBV5-1 CASSLGFAGSVETQYF TGCGCCAGCAGCTTAGGGTTTGCAGGGAGCGTAGAGACCCAGTACTTC
TRBJ1-3 15 TRBD1 - TRBV27 CASSSHGTAGNTIYF TGTGCCAGCAGTTCACACGGGACAGCAGGAAACACCATATATTTT
TRBJ2-1 15 - - TRBV14 CASSQILPPRDEQFF TGTGCCAGCAGCCAAATCCTCCCGCCTCGCGATGAGCAGTTCTTC
TRBJ1-1 12 - few TRBV27 CASSFGTGEAFF TGTGCCAGCAGTTTCGGAACAGGGGAAGCTTTCTTT
TRBJ2-1 14 - - TRBV6-1 CASSTGSSYNEQFF TGTGCCAGCAGCACAGGGAGCTCCTACAATGAGCAGTTCTTC